The next 3 T cell receptor beta chains were all read from a single sample in a study of CD8 T cells in Susac syndrome. RNA totalling about 0.5 to 1 ug underwent reverse transcription with random hexamers. TCRdb fed the immunoSEQ multiplex PCR reads into MiXCR, producing one record per CDR3 protein. The data show some 180,000 distinct CDR3 sequences, around 96% seen once. The sample taken for sequencing was CD4+ T cells from PBMCs. These receptors were collected from a human donor in good health.

V gene TRBV29-1 combines with J gene TRBJ2-7; D might be TRBD2 (5 bases). The CDR3 totals 11 residues. Germline CDR1 SQVTM, CDR2 ANQGSEA. V lost 6 bases and J 2 bases, leaving 8 bases between the germline ends. The CDR3 sequence: CSVGLPYEQYF. The CDR3 DNA follows: TGCAGCGTCGGACTGCCCTACGAGCAGTACTTC.

The CDR3 reads CASSPLLDSKETQYF. The CDR3 DNA follows: TGTGCCAGCTCACCACTATTAGACAGTAAAGAGACCCAGTACTTC. The rearrangement joins TRBV18 to TRBJ2-5; the D gene is possibly TRBD1 (5 bases). Trimming stripped 1 base from V and 3 bases from J, with 12 bases between. The germline V gene has CDR1 KGHSH and CDR2 LQKENI. The CDR3 runs to 15 residues.

The gene calls are TRBV3-1 and TRBJ2-7; weak D call: TRBD1 (6 bases). Looked up from germline, CDR1 is LGHDT and CDR2 is YNNKEL (reference sequence). V lost 2 bases and J lost 4, with 15 bases in between. This CDR3 is 15 amino acids long. The CDR3 spells CASSQHSDRRYEQYF. The CDR3 nucleotides read TGTGCCAGCAGCCAACATTCCGACAGGAGGTACGAGCAGTACTTC.